A single sample is the source of the 15 T cell receptor beta chains below, sequenced in a study of T-cell reconstitution after alpha-beta-depleted transplantation in children. A TCRbeta library incorporating unique molecular identifiers was prepared. TCRdb independently ran MiXCR on the PCR reads; one entry per CDR3 protein. In the table there are roughly 280,000 distinct CDR3 sequences, around a tenth of which are singletons. This specimen was peripheral blood, taken 180 days after TCRalphabeta/CD19-depleted stem cell transplant. The receptors originated from a male patient aged 2-15 years who had a stem cell transplant for chronic granulomatous disease, so the T cells may come from the graft donor.

This clonotype occurred many times. The genes are TRBV15 and TRBJ1-2, with TRBD1 identical over 7 bases. The CDR3 is made up of 15 amino acids. Germline values: CDR1 LNHNV, CDR2 YYDKDF (reference sequence). The ends lost 1 base at V and 4 bases at J; junction bases unmatched: 6. CDR3 DNA: TGTGCCACCAGCAGAGGGGACAGATTCACCTATGGCTACACCTTC. This gives the protein CATSRGDRFTYGYTF.

The chain combines TRBV30 with TRBJ2-4; 15 bases are shared with TRBD2. Germline V gene lookup returns CDR1 GTSNPN and CDR2 SVGIG (reference sequence). V was pared by 8 bases and J by 6 bases, with 8 bases of the junction left unmatched. The CDR3 consists of 15 residues. The CDR3 nucleotides are TGTGCCATACAGGGACTAGCGGGAGGACCAAACATTCAGTACTTC. The encoded protein is CAIQGLAGGPNIQYF.

This clonotype was counted ten times or more. The gene calls are TRBV12-3 or TRBV12-4 and TRBJ1-4; weak D call: TRBD1 (5 bases). The CDR3 contains 14 residues. Trimming shortened V by 3 bases and J by 4 bases, and 9 bases separated the two germline ends. CDR3 region: CASSFPGINEKLFF. Here the CDR3 DNA reads TGTGCCAGCAGTTTCCCAGGGATTAATGAAAAACTGTTTTTT.

This clonotype was counted between two and nine times. The chain recombines TRBV5-1 with TRBJ2-3, with 11 bases matching TRBD2. This CDR3 has 19 residues. The trim removed 1 base at V and 5 bases at J, leaving 15 bases unmatched. From germline, CDR1 is SGHRS and CDR2 YFSETQ. CDR3 protein: CASSLSTGILAGVVDTQYF. Written as DNA, the CDR3 is TGCGCCAGCAGCTTGTCCACAGGGATACTAGCGGGAGTTGTAGATACGCAGTATTTT. The full variable domain, its missing parts supplied by reference TRBV5-1 and TRBJ2-3, is KAGVTQTPRYLIKTRGQQVTLSCSPISGHRSVSWYQQTPGQGLQFLFEYFSETQRNKGNFPGRFSGRQFSNSRSEMNVSTLELGDSALYLCASSLSTGILAGVVDTQYFGPGTRLTVL.

This clonotype was seen ten or more times. V and J are TRBV3-1 and TRBJ2-1; 14 nucleotides match TRBD2. The germline CDR1 and CDR2 sequences are LGHDT and YNNKEL (reference sequence). There are 20 residues in the CDR3. V lost 1 base to trimming and J lost 3 bases; unmatched junction nucleotides: 11. The CDR3 region has the DNA TGTGCCAGCAGCCAAGGACTGGGGACTAGCGGGAGAGTCGGCTACAATGAGCAGTTCTTC. Protein sequence: CASSQGLGTSGRVGYNEQFF.

The rearrangement uses TRBV7-2 and TRBJ2-1; 8 bases match TRBD2. J lost 9 bases, V lost 2 bases, and 12 bases had no gene match. Germline V gene data show CDR1 as SGHTA and CDR2 as FQGNSA. The CDR3 has 16 residues. The chain's CDR3 is CASSLFGGALLGEQFF. CDR3 in DNA: TGTGCCAGCAGCTTATTCGGGGGGGCATTACTTGGTGAGCAGTTCTTC.

This clonotype was observed many times. The chain joins TRBV5-1 to TRBJ1-4; maybe TRBD1 (5 bases). The CDR3 runs 14 residues. CDR1 is SGHRS and CDR2 is YFSETQ in the germline V gene. V was shortened by 0 bases and J by 8 bases, with 11 bases between the two germline ends. The CDR3: CASSLEPGGEKLFF. In DNA, the CDR3 is TGCGCCAGCAGCTTGGAACCGGGGGGGGAAAAACTGTTTTTT.

This clonotype was counted many times. The chain carries TRBV11-2 and TRBJ2-3; 11 bases are shared with TRBD2. Looked up from germline, CDR1 is SGHAT and CDR2 is FQNNGV. This CDR3 has 17 residues. J lost 0 bases, V lost 3 bases, and 5 bases had no gene match. The CDR3 region is CASSLDSGGVSTDTQYF. The CDR3 DNA reads TGTGCCAGCAGCTTGGATAGCGGGGGGGTTAGCACAGATACGCAGTATTTT.

This clonotype was observed at least ten times. The rearrangement uses TRBV4-2 and TRBJ1-6; possible D gene TRBD1, 5 bases. V gave up 1 base and J gave up 10 bases, with 11 bases separating them. The CDR3 is 14 amino acids. Germline values: CDR1 LGHNA, CDR2 YNFKEQ. CDR3 residues: CASSQGQGGSPLHF. CDR3 nucleotide sequence: TGTGCCAGCAGCCAAGGGCAGGGCGGGTCACCCCTCCACTTT.

This clonotype was counted many times. This chain connects TRBV29-1 to TRBJ2-7; no reliable D call. This CDR3 contains 14 residues. Germline V gene sequence: CDR1 SQVTM, CDR2 ANQGSEA. Trimming pared 7 bases from V and 3 bases from J, leaving 19 bases between. The CDR3: CSARSWAPHYEQYF. Written as DNA, the CDR3 is TGCAGCGCCCGAAGTTGGGCCCCGCACTACGAGCAGTACTTC.

At least ten counts were recorded for this clonotype. The chain links TRBV7-6 to TRBJ2-1; TRBD1 aligns across 7 bases. The CDR3 is 15 residues long. From germline, CDR1 is SGHVS and CDR2 FNYEAQ. The V and J ends lost 5 bases and 1 base, in that order; junction bases with no gene match: 5. CDR3 coding DNA: TGTGCCAGCAGCCCACAGGGGCGATCCTACAATGAGCAGTTCTTC. This gives the protein CASSPQGRSYNEQFF.

This clonotype was counted at least ten times. This chain links TRBV24-1 with TRBJ2-1; D gene unclear. The V and J ends lost 2 bases and 2 bases respectively, with 9 bases between them. The CDR3 is made up of 15 amino acids. Germline lookup yields CDR1 KGHDR and CDR2 SFDVKD. This chain's CDR3 is CATSDSELPYNEQFF. CDR3 DNA: TGTGCCACCAGTGATTCGGAGTTACCCTACAATGAGCAGTTCTTC.

This clonotype has ten or more counts. The chain carries TRBV18 and TRBJ1-1, with 7 bases lining up with TRBD1. This CDR3 comprises 14 residues. CDR1 and CDR2 (germline): KGHSH, LQKENI. V lost 8 bases to trimming and J lost 0 bases; unmatched junction nucleotides: 6. This chain's CDR3 is CASLRQGLNTEAFF. The CDR3, as DNA: TGTGCCAGCCTTAGACAGGGCTTGAACACTGAAGCTTTCTTT.

About this clonotype: This sequence may be a read error, since a much larger clone differs from it by one base. The chain combines TRBV20-1 with TRBJ1-5; tentatively, D is TRBD1 (5 bases). Germline V lookup: CDR1 DFQATT, CDR2 SNEGSKA (reference sequence). Trimming removed 5 bases from V and 4 bases from J, with 15 bases in between. The CDR3 has 14 residues. CDR3 loop: CSAWDGRINQPQHF. The CDR3 nucleotides read TGCAGTGCTTGGGACGGGCGAATTAATCAGCCCCAGCATTTT.

There are many counts of this clonotype. The rearrangement links TRBV7-9 to TRBJ2-2; TRBD2 matches at 11 bases. The trim removed 4 bases at V and 5 bases at J, leaving 6 bases unmatched. CDR1 is SEHNR and CDR2 is FQNEAQ in the germline V gene (reference sequence). The CDR3 length is 16 residues. The CDR3 is CASSSLAGGLTGELFF. Written as DNA, the CDR3 is TGTGCCAGCAGCTCCCTAGCGGGGGGACTGACCGGGGAGCTGTTTTTT.